The 2 T cell receptor beta chains presented below share a single source sample, sequenced in a study of T cells in Graves' hyperthyroidism and ophthalmopathy. Researchers amplified the TCR beta CDR3 regions from RNA transcripts. With the HTBI primer set, the TCR CDR3 went through a first round of RT-PCR. Via MiXCR, TCRdb re-called the multiplex PCR reads, giving one row per CDR3 protein. The sample carries under 400,000 distinct CDR3 sequences, roughly 15% recorded once. Sequencing was performed on blood. The origin of the receptors is a woman aged 55-70 years with Graves' ophthalmopathy.

This clonotype has a handful of counts. V is TRBV18 and J is TRBJ1-2, with D possibly matching TRBD1 (5 bases). CDR1 is KGHSH, CDR2 LQKENI, per germline. This CDR3 spans 14 amino acids. Deletions cut 0 bases from V and 7 bases from J, with 12 bases between. The CDR3 reads CASSPPDRGGGYTF. The DNA for the CDR3 is TGTGCCAGCTCACCACCAGATAGGGGCGGTGGCTACACCTTC.

At least ten counts were recorded for this clonotype. The CDR3 sequence: CSARDRDRYGYTF. CDR3 coding DNA: TGCAGTGCTAGAGATCGGGATCGCTATGGCTACACCTTC. The genes are TRBV20-1 and TRBJ1-2, with D unclear. The CDR3 is 13 residues long. V was cut by 0 bases and J by 4 bases, with 9 bases left in between. CDR1 and CDR2 (germline): DFQATT, SNEGSKA (reference sequence).